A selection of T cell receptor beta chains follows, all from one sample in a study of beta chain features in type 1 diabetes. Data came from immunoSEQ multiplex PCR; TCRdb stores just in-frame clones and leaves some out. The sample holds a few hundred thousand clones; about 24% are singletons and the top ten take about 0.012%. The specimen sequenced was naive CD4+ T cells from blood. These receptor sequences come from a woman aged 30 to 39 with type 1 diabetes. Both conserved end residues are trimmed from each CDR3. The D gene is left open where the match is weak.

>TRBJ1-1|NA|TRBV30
AWSRGEGTEAF
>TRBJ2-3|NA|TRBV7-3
ASSPKLLDAGDTQY
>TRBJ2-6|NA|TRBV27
ASSLLSGANVLT
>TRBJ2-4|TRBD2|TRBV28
ASSLAGITKNIQY
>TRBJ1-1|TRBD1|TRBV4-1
ASSLGQGQTTEAF
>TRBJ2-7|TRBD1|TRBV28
ASRGTGTGVYEQY
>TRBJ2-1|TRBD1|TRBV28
ASSWPRDRGGYNEQF
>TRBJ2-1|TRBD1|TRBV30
AWTGGYNEQF
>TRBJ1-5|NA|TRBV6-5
ASSYDWDQPQH
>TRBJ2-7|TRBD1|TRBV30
AWGGQGYEQY
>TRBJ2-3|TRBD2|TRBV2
ASSFRSTSGRSTLTDTQY
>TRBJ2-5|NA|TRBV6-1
ASSERARDQETQY
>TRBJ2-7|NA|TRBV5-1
ASSLVGGLYEQY
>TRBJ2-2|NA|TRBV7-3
ASSLGPLPGELF
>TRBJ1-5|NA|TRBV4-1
ASSQDQGYSNQPQH
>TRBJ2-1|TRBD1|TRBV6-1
ASNRQGNNEQF
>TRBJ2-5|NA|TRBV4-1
ASSHPGQYQETQY
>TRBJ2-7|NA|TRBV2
ASSEAGARAYEQY
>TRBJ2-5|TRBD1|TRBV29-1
SVVTGGQETQY
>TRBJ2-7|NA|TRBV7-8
ASSLGWAYEQY
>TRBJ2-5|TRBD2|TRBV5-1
ASSLAGVEETQY
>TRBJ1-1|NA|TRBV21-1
ASSKAPTGGGYTEAF
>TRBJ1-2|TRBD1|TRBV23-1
ASSHDRGDYGYT
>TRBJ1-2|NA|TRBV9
ASSVRTDYGYT
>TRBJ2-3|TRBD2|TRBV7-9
ASSAGVAGASTDTQY